Here is one T cell receptor beta chain with its context. The antigen is not known. This entry belongs to a study of T cell responses to AZD1222 COVID-19 vaccine. Study-level findings and limits: Donors were mostly white British, more females; clonal diversity possibly underestimated.

TCRdb keeps only in-frame clones here, not all; method: immunoSEQ multiplex PCR. The data contain roughly 200,000 clones, about 91% of them seen just once; the ten biggest clones take up about 7.2%. Germline trimming cut 4 bases from V and 4 bases from J; bases unmatched to any gene: 11. In germline, CDR1 is SNHLY, CDR2 FYNNEI. The CDR3 has 17 residues. The V and J genes are TRBV2 and TRBJ1-5; 9 positions match TRBD1. The clonotype originates from an adult in good health. The sequencing used peripheral blood, collected on day 0 of AZD1222 vaccination. The CDR3 DNA follows: TGTGCCAGCAGTGGGAAGGGCACGACAGGGGGGAATCAGCCCCAGCATTTT. Its translation is CASSGKGTTGGNQPQHF. The variable domain in full, with the rest retrieved from reference TRBV2 and TRBJ1-5, is EPEVTQTPSHQVTQMGQEVILRCVPISNHLYFYWYRQILGQKVEFLVSFYNNEISEKSEIFDDQFSVERPDGSNFTLKIRSTKLEDSAMYFCASSGKGTTGGNQPQHFGDGTRLSIL.